This entry is about one T cell receptor (beta chain). The data originate from a study of shared clonotypes between healthy human individuals. Germline trimming cut 5 bases from V and 0 bases from J; bases unmatched to any gene: 13. Germline-derived CDR1 and CDR2 are SEHNR and FQNEAQ (reference sequence). This CDR3 comprises 17 residues. Profiled with immunoSEQ multiplex PCR; TCRdb holds only in-frame clones, not every one. This table holds about 700,000 clones, under 95% found once. CD8 cells regarded as naive lacked CD45RO, were positively chosen for CCR7, and omitted terminally differentiated effector memory CD45RA+ cells.

The sample was naive CD8+ T cells sorted from blood. The sequence was collected from a man younger than 40 in good health. The chain joins TRBV7-9 to TRBJ2-7; 7 nucleotides line up with TRBD1. Here the CDR3 reads CASSGDRGQRSSYEQYF. DNA of the CDR3: TGTGCCAGCAGCGGAGATAGGGGACAGAGGAGCTCCTACGAGCAGTACTTC. The entire variable domain, with the rest obtained from reference TRBV7-9 and TRBJ2-7, is as follows: DTGVSQNPRHKITKRGQNVTFRCDPISEHNRLYWYRQTLGQGPEFLTYFQNEAQLEKSRLLSDRFSAERPKGSFSTLEIQRTEQGDSAMYLCASSGDRGQRSSYEQYFGPGTRLTVT.